The clone carrying this T cell receptor (beta chain) was seen a single time. Measured with immunoSEQ multiplex PCR; TCRdb has only the in-frame clones, and not every one. Of 80,000 or so clones in the sample, roughly 98% are singletons; the top ten hold 0.12% to 0.15%. The sample belongs to a study of technical replicates of blood from several donors. The CDR3 runs to 15 residues. V dropped 2 bases and J dropped 7; count of bases not matched to a gene: 8. Germline assignment: CDR1 SGHRS and CDR2 YFSETQ. The genes are TRBV5-1 and TRBJ1-4; the match to TRBD1 covers 7 bases. Input material: T cells isolated from PBMCs. The receptor's source is a human donor in good health. CDR3: CASSLTGARSEKLFF. The CDR3 DNA reads TGCGCCAGCAGCTTAACAGGGGCCCGGAGTGAAAAACTGTTTTTT.